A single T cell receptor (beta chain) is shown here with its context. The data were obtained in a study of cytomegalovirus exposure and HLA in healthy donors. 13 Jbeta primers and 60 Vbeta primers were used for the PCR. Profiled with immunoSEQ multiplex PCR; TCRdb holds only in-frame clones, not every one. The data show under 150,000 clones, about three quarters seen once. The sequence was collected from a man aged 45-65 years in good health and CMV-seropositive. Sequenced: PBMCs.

CDR3 sequence (DNA): TGTGCCAGCAGTTTGGACACCTACGAGCAGTACTTC. It yields the protein CASSLDTYEQYF. This chain uses TRBV28 with TRBJ2-7; tentatively, D is TRBD1 (5 bases). The CDR3 sequence is 12 residues long. Deletions cut 3 bases from V and 2 bases from J, with 5 bases between. In germline, CDR1 is MDHEN, CDR2 SYDVKM.